This TCR beta chain came from a study of T cell responses to AZD1222 COVID-19 vaccine. Using immunoSEQ multiplex PCR, the repertoire was profiled, and TCRdb retains in-frame clones only, with some absent. The table lists about 150,000 clones, around 87% of them singletons. For this clone: Antigen specificity is unknown.

V lost 3 bases and J lost 9; bases outside the gene matches: 13. Per the germline V gene, CDR1 is DFQATT and CDR2 is SNEGSKA (reference sequence). The CDR3 runs to 17 residues. Study results and caveats: Spike-wide coverage was observed for vaccine-associated CD4 TCRs, with dominant responses at 160-218 and 743-854. Spike-specific TCR breadth and depth both grew after two AZD1222 doses.

The clonotype originates from an adult who received the AZD1222 COVID-19 vaccine. The gene calls are TRBV20-1 and TRBJ2-1; 14 bases align to TRBD2. The sequencing used peripheral blood, collected 28 days after the second AZD1222 dose. CDR3 protein: CSASPFPGTSGRGEQFF. The CDR3, as DNA: TGCAGTGCTAGTCCATTTCCCGGGACTAGCGGGAGAGGTGAGCAGTTCTTC.